The TCR beta chain described here comes from a study of CD4 and CD8 cells across lung adenocarcinoma regions. Localized lung adenocarcinoma, a non-small cell lung cancer, affected the donors. After removal of 6 bases from V and 5 bases from J, the junction contained 9 bases not matched to a gene. This CDR3 region has 14 residues. The germline gives CDR1 MNHEY, CDR2 SMNVEV (reference sequence). A single record per CDR3 protein comes from TCRdb applying MiXCR to the PCR reads. The sample yields approximately 8,800 distinct CDR3 sequences, less than 70% seen once. Sequencing was carried out using CD8+ T cells from the center of a lung tumor. V gene TRBV27 combines with J gene TRBJ1-1; 7 nucleotides align to TRBD1. The clonotype originates from a female donor with lung adenocarcinoma. The CD4 and CD8 labels of this study may be unreliable. The CDR3 protein is CASSATGDGTEAFF. In nucleotides, the CDR3 is TGTGCCAGCAGCGCAACAGGGGATGGGACTGAAGCTTTCTTT.